This T cell receptor beta chain was observed in a study of blood T cell repertoires in COVID-19. CDR3 length: 15 amino acids. Germline V lookup: CDR1 LGHDT, CDR2 YNNKEL (reference sequence). With 0 bases clipped from V and 12 bases from J, the junction kept 8 bases outside the gene matches. Sequenced by immunoSEQ multiplex PCR; TCRdb stores in-frame clones only, minus some. The sample has some 120,000 clones, around 85% seen once. The clonotype comes from a woman aged 45-65 years with acute or convalescent COVID-19. The sequenced sample consisted of peripheral blood. The V gene is TRBV3-1 (or the pseudogene TRBV3-2), the J gene TRBJ2-1, with 10 positions matching TRBD2. Here the CDR3 reads CASSQEWTAGGWQFF. In DNA, the CDR3 is TGTGCCAGCAGCCAAGAATGGACAGCGGGGGGGTGGCAGTTCTTC.